Given below is one T cell receptor beta chain in context. Its antigen is not identified. Measured with immunoSEQ multiplex PCR; TCRdb has only the in-frame clones, and not every one. The sample includes 90,000 to 100,000 clones, roughly 92% of them seen just once. These data belong to a study of PD-1 blockade in classical Hodgkin lymphoma. Study-wide results and limits: Patients who responded completely had about the same baseline diversity as newly diagnosed patients. Relapsed/refractory patients reportedly had the lowest baseline TCR diversity, below newly diagnosed patients, who were below healthy donors.

Relapse after autologous stem cell transplantation occurred in every patient, and brentuximab vedotin exposure varied. The source is a human donor with classical Hodgkin lymphoma. This material consisted of peripheral blood mononuclear cells (PBMCs), taken at baseline.

CDR3 region: CASSTGGSEQYF. CDR3 nucleotides: TGTGCCAGCAGTACCGGGGGGTCCGAGCAGTACTTC. The V call is TRBV27, the J call TRBJ2-7; 7 bases match TRBD2. The CDR3 sequence is 12 residues long. Germline V gene data show CDR1 as MNHEY and CDR2 as SMNVEV (reference sequence). The V segment lost 5 bases and the J segment 6 bases; nucleotides outside the gene matches: 4.